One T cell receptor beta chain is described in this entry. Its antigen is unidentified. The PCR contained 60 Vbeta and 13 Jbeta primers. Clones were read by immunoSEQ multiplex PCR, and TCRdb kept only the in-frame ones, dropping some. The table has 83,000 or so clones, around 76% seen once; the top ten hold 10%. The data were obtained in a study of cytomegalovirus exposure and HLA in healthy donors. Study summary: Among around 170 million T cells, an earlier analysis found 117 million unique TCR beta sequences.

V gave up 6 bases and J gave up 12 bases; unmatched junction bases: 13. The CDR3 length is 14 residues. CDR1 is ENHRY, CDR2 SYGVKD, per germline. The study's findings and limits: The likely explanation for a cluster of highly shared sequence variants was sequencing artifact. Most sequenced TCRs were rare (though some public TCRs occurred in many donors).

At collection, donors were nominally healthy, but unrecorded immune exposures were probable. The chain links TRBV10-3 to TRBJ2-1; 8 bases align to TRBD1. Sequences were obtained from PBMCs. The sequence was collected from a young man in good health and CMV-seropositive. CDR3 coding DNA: TGTGCCATCAGCTACAGGGGGACCGTACAGGGGCAGTTCTTC. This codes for CAISYRGTVQGQFF.